Listed here are 23 T cell receptor beta chains from one sample, sequenced in a study of blood T cell repertoires in COVID-19. The method was immunoSEQ multiplex PCR; TCRdb's version includes in-frame clones alone and lacks a portion of them. The table lists 350,000 to 500,000 clones, roughly 90% of them singletons. Input material: peripheral blood. The receptors were sampled from a man aged 18 to 30 with COVID-19, enrolled during active disease.

V and J are TRBV6-5 and TRBJ1-2, with 7 bases aligning to TRBD1. The CDR3 sequence is 14 residues long. V lost 5 bases, J lost 6 bases, and 9 bases stayed unmatched. Germline values: CDR1 MNHEY, CDR2 SVGAGI. The CDR3 here is CASSTTDRDNGYTF. For the CDR3, the DNA is TGTGCCAGCAGTACTACAGACAGGGATAATGGCTACACCTTC.

This clone was found once. CDR3 bases: TGTGCCTACCGCCCGGGACAGGCAGAAGAGACCCAGTACTTC. Translation: CAYRPGQAEETQYF. The chain carries TRBV30 and TRBJ2-5; 8 bases are shared with TRBD1. The V gene's germline CDR1 is GTSNPN and CDR2 SVGIG (reference sequence). There are 14 residues in the CDR3. V was clipped by 7 bases and J by 3 bases; unmatched bases: 10.

The chain employs TRBV23-1 and TRBJ1-4; TRBD1 agrees at 8 bases. TRBV23-1 is identified as an open reading frame with a role that is uncertain. The CDR3 sequence is 19 residues long. V lost 0 bases, J lost 0 bases, and 9 bases stayed unmatched. The CDR3 region has the DNA TGCGCCAGCAGTCAATCCGTACGACAGGGGACTGCAACTAATGAAAAACTGTTTTTT. Encoded protein: CASSQSVRQGTATNEKLFF.

The rearrangement links TRBV6-5 to TRBJ1-5; D is undetermined. The CDR3 is 13 amino acids. V was pared by 8 bases and J by 4 bases, with 12 bases between. Germline V gene lookup returns CDR1 MNHEY and CDR2 SVGAGI. The CDR3 coding sequence is TGTGCCAGCCAACTGGACTCAAATCAGCCCCAGCATTTT. Translating gives CASQLDSNQPQHF.

The V call is TRBV11-3, the J call TRBJ2-1; D is possibly TRBD1 (7 bases). The CDR3 has 12 residues. In germline, CDR1 is SGHNT, CDR2 YENEEA. V was pared by 5 bases and J by 6 bases, with 8 bases between. The CDR3: CASSQGGNEQFF. Written as DNA, the CDR3 is TGTGCCAGCAGCCAGGGGGGCAATGAGCAGTTCTTC.

The chain carries TRBV5-1 and TRBJ1-4; D is undetermined. The CDR3 contains 12 residues. CDR1 and CDR2 from the germline V gene are SGHRS and YFSETQ. Trimming shortened V by 5 bases and J by 5 bases, and 7 bases separated the two germline ends. The CDR3 here is CASSEENEKLFF. CDR3 coding DNA: TGCGCCAGCAGTGAGGAGAATGAAAAACTGTTTTTT.

The chain combines TRBV7-3 with TRBJ2-1, with 10 bases matching TRBD2. V shed 2 bases and J 5 bases; nucleotides not matched to a gene: 3. Germline CDR1 and CDR2: SGHTA and FQGTGA. This CDR3 region has 15 residues. As DNA, the CDR3 is TGTGCCAGCAGCTTATCTAGCGGGAGTCACAATGAGCAGTTCTTC. Translating gives CASSLSSGSHNEQFF.

This chain joins TRBV5-8 and TRBJ2-3; 8 nucleotides match TRBD2. V lost 2 bases to trimming and J lost 4 bases; unmatched junction nucleotides: 6. The CDR3 runs to 15 residues. The germline V gene has CDR1 SGHTS and CDR2 YDEGEE. The CDR3 region has the DNA TGTGCCAGCAGCTTTGGACTAGCCTTCGCAGATACGCAGTATTTT. This sequence encodes CASSFGLAFADTQYF.

Ten or more counts support this clone. The genes are TRBV27 and TRBJ2-5; 10 bases line up with TRBD2. From germline, CDR1 is MNHEY and CDR2 SMNVEV (reference sequence). The CDR3 sequence is 16 residues long. V lost 6 bases, J lost 2 bases, and 9 bases stayed unmatched. CDR3 bases: TGTGCCAGCAGGCCAGTAGCGGGGGGTGGACAAGAGACCCAGTACTTC. The encoded protein is CASRPVAGGGQETQYF.

The chain is built from TRBV7-8 and TRBJ2-3; 13 bases are a match to TRBD2. J gave up 5 bases and V 2 bases, and 16 bases lay outside the gene matches. The CDR3 length is 20 residues. From germline, CDR1 is SGHVS and CDR2 FQNEAQ. In DNA, the CDR3 is TGTGCCAGCAGCTTAAGGAGGGTAACTTCGACTAGCGGGAGGTTAGATACGCAGTATTTT. Residues: CASSLRRVTSTSGRLDTQYF.

The chain couples TRBV19 to TRBJ1-5; 7 bases align to TRBD1. Germline CDR1 and CDR2: LNHDA and SQIVND (reference sequence). V lost 5 bases to trimming and J lost 1 base; unmatched junction nucleotides: 8. The CDR3 sequence is 16 residues long. The CDR3 bases are TGTGCCAGTAGTGCGCGACAGGGCTTGAGCAATCAGCCCCAGCATTTT. This codes for CASSARQGLSNQPQHF.

This chain links TRBV19 with TRBJ1-4; D might be TRBD1 (5 bases). V shed 2 bases and J shed 8 bases, with 12 bases lying between them. CDR1 is LNHDA and CDR2 is SQIVND in the germline V gene (reference sequence). The length of the CDR3 is 14 residues. The CDR3 reads CASSIPGLREKLFF. For the CDR3, the DNA is TGTGCCAGTAGTATACCAGGGCTCAGGGAAAAACTGTTTTTT.

The chain couples TRBV6-1 to TRBJ1-5; D is possibly TRBD1 (5 bases). Trimming took off 6 bases at V and 9 bases at J, with 18 bases between the two ends. The CDR3 extends over 14 amino acids. The germline V gene has CDR1 MNHNS and CDR2 SASEGT. The CDR3 DNA reads TGTGCCAGCAGCCCGAATGGGGGGTTCGGGCCCCAGCATTTT. Translating it yields CASSPNGGFGPQHF.

On this clone itself: Relative to the germline gene, one junction end is altered; a read error may explain this. The identical CDR3 is also encoded by other nucleotide sequences in the sample. V gene TRBV7-6 combines with J gene TRBJ1-1; D not resolved. The CDR3 length is 15 residues. Germline-derived CDR1 and CDR2 are SGHVS and FNYEAQ. The CDR3 sequence: CASSLIRVANTEAFF. The CDR3 DNA sequence: TGTGCCAGCAGCTTGATCCGGGTGGCGAACACTGAAGCCTTCTTT.

The chain combines TRBV20-1 with TRBJ1-1; D might be TRBD1 (5 bases). The CDR3 is 17 residues long. With 3 bases removed from V and 4 bases from J, the gap between germline ends came to 24 bases. The germline V gene encodes CDR1 DFQATT and CDR2 SNEGSKA (reference sequence). The CDR3 region has the DNA TGCAGTGCTAGTAGTATGACGGAGGGGTTTTTAGGCACTGAAGCTTTCTTT. Translating gives CSASSMTEGFLGTEAFF.

The chain combines TRBV6-5 with TRBJ2-5; 9 nucleotides match TRBD2. CDR1 and CDR2 (germline): MNHEY, SVGAGI. The CDR3 has 14 amino acids. The V segment lost 6 bases and the J segment 2 bases; nucleotides outside the gene matches: 4. The CDR3, as DNA: TGTGCCAGCAGGTATAGCGGGGGTCAAGAGACCCAGTACTTC. It translates to CASRYSGGQETQYF.

CDR3 bases: TGTGCCAGCAGCTTTAGAGGGAATGGCGAGCAGTACTTC. Protein: CASSFRGNGEQYF. This chain joins TRBV11-2 and TRBJ2-7, with D perhaps matching TRBD2 (5 bases). The CDR3 sequence is 13 residues long. Germline lookup yields CDR1 SGHAT and CDR2 FQNNGV. V was shortened by 3 bases and J by 6 bases, with 12 bases between the two germline ends.

The chain is built from TRBV25-1 and TRBJ2-7; D may be TRBD2 (6 bases). CDR3 length: 15 residues. Germline V gene lookup returns CDR1 MGHDK and CDR2 SYGVNS. V lost 6 bases and J lost 0, with 15 bases in between. CDR3: CASSGAGLSSYEQYF. Written as DNA, the CDR3 is TGTGCCAGCAGCGGAGCGGGTCTTAGCTCCTACGAGCAGTACTTC.

The J gene is TRBJ2-1, the V gene TRBV4-1; TRBD2 aligns across 16 bases. The CDR3 has 19 residues. V shed 2 bases and J 8 bases; nucleotides not matched to a gene: 12. Germline-derived CDR1 and CDR2 are MGHRA and YSYEKL. CDR3 sequence reads: CASSQIPGLAGGPSHEQFF. The DNA for the CDR3 is TGCGCCAGCAGCCAAATCCCGGGACTAGCGGGGGGGCCTAGTCATGAGCAGTTCTTC.

This clone was found a few times. The V and J genes are TRBV5-4 and TRBJ1-3, with D possibly being TRBD1 (5 bases). The germline V and J ends were trimmed by 5 bases and 0 bases, with 9 bases remaining between them. This CDR3 spans 14 amino acids. Germline CDR1 SGHNT, CDR2 YYREEE (reference sequence). In nucleotides, the CDR3 is TGTGCCAGCAGTGGGGCCGTCTCTGGAAACACCATATATTTT. Protein sequence: CASSGAVSGNTIYF.

This sequence joins TRBV24-1 and TRBJ2-1; TRBD2 aligns across 12 bases. Germline V CDR1 and CDR2: KGHDR, SFDVKD. The CDR3 runs to 16 residues. The J segment lost 3 bases and the V segment lost 5 bases, leaving 4 bases of the junction unmatched. The CDR3 loop reads CATSGLTSGSYNEQFF. The CDR3 nucleotides are TGTGCCACCAGTGGCTTGACTAGCGGGAGCTACAATGAGCAGTTCTTC.

The chain has TRBV4-2 and TRBJ2-1; 11 bases match TRBD2. Germline V CDR1 and CDR2: LGHNA, YNFKEQ. The CDR3 extends over 17 amino acids. With V trimmed by 4 bases and J by 0 bases, 5 bases remained unmatched. The DNA of the CDR3 is TGTGCCAGCAGCCCTCGACTAGCGGGAAGCTCCTACAATGAGCAGTTCTTC. Translated: CASSPRLAGSSYNEQFF.

The chain combines TRBV2 with TRBJ2-7, with TRBD1 matching 8 bases. Germline CDR1 reads SNHLY; CDR2 reads FYNNEI. The junction had 9 bases not matched to a gene; V was cut back by 7 bases and J by 4 bases. The CDR3 spans 14 residues. The CDR3 bases are TGTGCCAGCAAGTCGGACAGGGCAGGATACGAGCAGTACTTC. Protein product: CASKSDRAGYEQYF.